These T cell receptor beta chains were read from a single sample in a study of neurological immune-mediated disorders. MiXCR, run by TCRdb on the 5' RACE reads, gives a single entry per CDR3 protein. The data show around 70,000 distinct CDR3 sequences, 5.2% seen once. The specimen sequenced was PBMCs. These receptor sequences come from a woman in her 30s with multiple sclerosis. The CDR3 runs from the conserved cysteine through the conserved F or W. Fields, in order: clone size, V gene, D gene, J gene, CDR3 protein, CDR3 DNA. A D gene is named only where the DNA matches it firmly. Size is omitted from some rows. Given values are once, few, many or a class for expanded clones.

>many|TRBV5-1|NA|TRBJ2-1
CASSLGQRNEQFF
TGCGCCAGCAGCTTGGGACAGCGCAATGAGCAGTTCTTC
>many|TRBV12-3/TRBV12-4|NA|TRBJ1-5
CASSPLDSNQPQHF
TGTGCCAGCAGCCCTCTGGACAGCAATCAGCCCCAGCATTTT
>NA|TRBV11-2|TRBD2|TRBJ2-7
CASSSLRGANRYEQYF
TGTGCCAGCAGCTCACTGCGGGGGGCAAACCGGTACGAGCAGTACTTC
>many|TRBV20-1|TRBD1|TRBJ1-5
CSARDPGQGSQPQHF
TGCAGTGCTAGAGATCCGGGACAGGGATCTCAGCCCCAGCATTTT
>many|TRBV14|TRBD1|TRBJ1-6
CASSQDWDSNSPLNF
TGTGCCAGCAGCCAAGATTGGGACAGTAATTCACCCCTCAACTTT
>many|TRBV29-1|NA|TRBJ1-1
CSVVPLNTEAFF
TGCAGCGTTGTTCCCTTGAACACTGAAGCTTTCTTT
>many|TRBV6-2/TRBV6-3|TRBD1|TRBJ1-5
CASSYSTGYQPQNF
TGTGCCAGCAGTTACTCGACAGGGTATCAGCCCCAGAATTTT
>medium-sized|TRBV10-3|TRBD1|TRBJ2-7
CAISTLRQGALYEQYF
TGTGCCATCAGCACACTTAGACAGGGGGCTCTTTACGAGCAGTACTTC
>few|TRBV7-8|NA|TRBJ2-1
CASSYTRSSYNEQFF
TGTGCCAGCAGTTACACAAGGAGCTCCTACAATGAGCAGTTCTTC
>many|TRBV12-3/TRBV12-4|TRBD1|TRBJ2-7
CASSPRDRSYEQYF
TGTGCCAGCAGCCCCCGGGACAGGAGCTACGAGCAGTACTTC
>many|TRBV10-2|TRBD1|TRBJ1-1
CASIGTGADTEAFF
TGCGCCAGCATCGGGACAGGGGCGGACACTGAAGCTTTCTTT
>many|TRBV20-1|TRBD2|TRBJ2-1
CSAFPGLAGEMSSYNEQFF
TGCAGTGCTTTCCCGGGACTAGCGGGGGAGATGAGCTCCTACAATGAGCAGTTCTTC
>NA|TRBV10-3|NA|TRBJ2-7
CAISESTDSYEQYF
TGTGCCATCAGTGAGTCCACAGATTCCTACGAGCAGTACTTC
>many|TRBV20-1|NA|TRBJ2-7
CSALRDLASHEQYF
TGCAGTGCCCTCCGGGACCTAGCGAGTCACGAGCAGTACTTC
>many|TRBV5-5|NA|TRBJ1-1
CASSLGRRDTEAFF
TGTGCCAGCAGCTTGGGACGGAGGGACACTGAAGCTTTCTTT